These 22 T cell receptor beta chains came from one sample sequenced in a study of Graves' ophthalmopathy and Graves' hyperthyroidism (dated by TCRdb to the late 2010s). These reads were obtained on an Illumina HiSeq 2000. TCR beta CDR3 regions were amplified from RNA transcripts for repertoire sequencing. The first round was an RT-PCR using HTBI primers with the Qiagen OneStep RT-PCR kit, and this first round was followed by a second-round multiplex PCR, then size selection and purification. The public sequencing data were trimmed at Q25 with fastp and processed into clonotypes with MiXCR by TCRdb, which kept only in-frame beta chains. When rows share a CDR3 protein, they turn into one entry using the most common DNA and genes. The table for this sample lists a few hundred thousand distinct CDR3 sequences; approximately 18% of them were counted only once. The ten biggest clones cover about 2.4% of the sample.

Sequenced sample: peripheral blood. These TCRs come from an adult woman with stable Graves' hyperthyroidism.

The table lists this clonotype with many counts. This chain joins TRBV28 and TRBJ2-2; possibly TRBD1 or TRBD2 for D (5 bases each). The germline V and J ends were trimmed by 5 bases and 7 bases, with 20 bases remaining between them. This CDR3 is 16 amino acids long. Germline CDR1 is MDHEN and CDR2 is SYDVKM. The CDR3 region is CASSDSVLRRGGELFF. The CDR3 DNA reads TGTGCCAGCAGTGATAGCGTACTGCGAAGGGGCGGGGAGCTGTTTTTT.

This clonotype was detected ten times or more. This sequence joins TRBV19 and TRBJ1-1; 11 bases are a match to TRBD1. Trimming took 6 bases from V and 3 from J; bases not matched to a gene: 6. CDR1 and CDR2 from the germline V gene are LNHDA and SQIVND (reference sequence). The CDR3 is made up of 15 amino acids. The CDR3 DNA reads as TGTGCCAGTAGAGGACCGGGACAGGGGGACACTGAAGCTTTCTTT. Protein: CASRGPGQGDTEAFF.

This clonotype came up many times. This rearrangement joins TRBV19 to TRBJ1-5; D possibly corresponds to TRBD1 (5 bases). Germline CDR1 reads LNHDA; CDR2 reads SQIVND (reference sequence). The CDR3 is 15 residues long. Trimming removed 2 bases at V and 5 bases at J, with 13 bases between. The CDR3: CASSIWGSPHQPQHF. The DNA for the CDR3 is TGTGCCAGTAGTATATGGGGGAGTCCCCATCAGCCCCAGCATTTT.

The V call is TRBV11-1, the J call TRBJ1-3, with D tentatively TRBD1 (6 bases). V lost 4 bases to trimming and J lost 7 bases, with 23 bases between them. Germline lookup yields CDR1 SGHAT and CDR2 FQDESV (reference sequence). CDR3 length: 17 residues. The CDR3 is CASSSPLQGIAKNTIYF. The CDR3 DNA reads TGTGCCAGCAGCTCCCCTCTACAGGGTATAGCGAAGAACACCATATATTTT.

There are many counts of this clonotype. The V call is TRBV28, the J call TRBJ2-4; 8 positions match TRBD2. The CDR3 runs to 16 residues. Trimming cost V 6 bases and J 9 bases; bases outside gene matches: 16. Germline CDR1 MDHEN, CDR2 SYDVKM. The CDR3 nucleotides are TGTGCCAGCAGCCCAAGAGCTAGCGGGTGGGGGGGCATTCAGTACTTC. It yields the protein CASSPRASGWGGIQYF.

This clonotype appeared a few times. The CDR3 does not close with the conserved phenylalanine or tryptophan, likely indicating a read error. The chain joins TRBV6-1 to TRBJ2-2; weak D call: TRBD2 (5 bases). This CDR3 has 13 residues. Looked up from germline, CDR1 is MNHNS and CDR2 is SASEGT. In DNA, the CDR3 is TGCGCCAGTAGTGGAGGAAACACCGGGGAGCTGTTTTTG. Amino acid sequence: CASSGGNTGELFL.

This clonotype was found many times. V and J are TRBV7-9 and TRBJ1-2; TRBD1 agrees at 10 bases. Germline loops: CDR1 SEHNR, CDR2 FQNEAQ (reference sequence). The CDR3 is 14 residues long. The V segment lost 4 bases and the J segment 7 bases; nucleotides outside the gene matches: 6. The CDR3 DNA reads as TGTGCCAGCAGCTCCTGGGACAGGGGATCTGGCTACACCTTC. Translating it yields CASSSWDRGSGYTF.

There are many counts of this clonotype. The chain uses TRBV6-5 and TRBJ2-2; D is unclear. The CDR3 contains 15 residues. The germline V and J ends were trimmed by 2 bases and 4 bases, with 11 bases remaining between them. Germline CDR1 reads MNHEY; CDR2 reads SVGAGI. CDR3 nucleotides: TGTGCCAGCAGTTACAGCATACGGTTCACCGGGGAGCTGTTTTTT. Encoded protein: CASSYSIRFTGELFF.

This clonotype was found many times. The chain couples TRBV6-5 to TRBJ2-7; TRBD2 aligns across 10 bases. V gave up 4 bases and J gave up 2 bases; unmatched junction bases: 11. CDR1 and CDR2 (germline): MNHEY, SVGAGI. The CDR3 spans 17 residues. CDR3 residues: CASSSYNPGLATYEQYF. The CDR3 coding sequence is TGTGCCAGCAGTTCCTATAACCCGGGACTAGCGACCTACGAGCAGTACTTC.

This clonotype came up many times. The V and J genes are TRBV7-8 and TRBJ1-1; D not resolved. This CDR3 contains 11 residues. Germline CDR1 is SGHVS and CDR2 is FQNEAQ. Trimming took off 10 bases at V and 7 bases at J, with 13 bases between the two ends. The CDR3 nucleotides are TGTGCCACCGTCCTGAGATATGAAGCTTTCTTT. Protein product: CATVLRYEAFF.

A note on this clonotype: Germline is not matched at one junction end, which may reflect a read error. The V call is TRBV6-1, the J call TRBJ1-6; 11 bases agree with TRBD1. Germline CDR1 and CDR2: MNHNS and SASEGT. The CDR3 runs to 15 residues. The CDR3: CASRQTGTGGSTLHF. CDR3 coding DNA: TGTGCCAGCAGACAAACCGGGACAGGGGGTTCAACCCTCCACTTT.

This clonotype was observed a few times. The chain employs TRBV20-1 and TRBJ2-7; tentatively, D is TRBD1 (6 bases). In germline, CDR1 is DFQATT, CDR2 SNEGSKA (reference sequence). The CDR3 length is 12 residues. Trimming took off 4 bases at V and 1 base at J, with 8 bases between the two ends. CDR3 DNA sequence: TGCAGTGCTAAAAGGGGGTCCTACGAGCAGTACTTC. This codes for CSAKRGSYEQYF.

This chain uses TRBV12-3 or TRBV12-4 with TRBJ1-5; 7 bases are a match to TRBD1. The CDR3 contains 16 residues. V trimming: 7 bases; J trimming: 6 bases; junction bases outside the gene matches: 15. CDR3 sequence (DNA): TGTGCCAGCATCTCATCGACAGGGTTGGTCGGTCAGCCCCAGCATTTT. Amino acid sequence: CASISSTGLVGQPQHF.

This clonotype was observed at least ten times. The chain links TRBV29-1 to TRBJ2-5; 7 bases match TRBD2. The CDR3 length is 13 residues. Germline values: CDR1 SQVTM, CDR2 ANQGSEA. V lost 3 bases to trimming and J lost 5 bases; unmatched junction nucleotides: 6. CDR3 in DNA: TGCAGCGTTGAGGGAGGGATGGAGGAGACCCAGTACTTC. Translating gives CSVEGGMEETQYF.

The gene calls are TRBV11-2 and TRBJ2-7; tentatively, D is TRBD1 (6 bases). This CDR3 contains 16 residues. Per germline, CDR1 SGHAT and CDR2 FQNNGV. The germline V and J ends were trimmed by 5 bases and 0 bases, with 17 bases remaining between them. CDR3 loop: CASSPGTPGSSYEQYF. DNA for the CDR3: TGTGCCAGCAGCCCCGGGACACCTGGCAGCTCCTACGAGCAGTACTTC.

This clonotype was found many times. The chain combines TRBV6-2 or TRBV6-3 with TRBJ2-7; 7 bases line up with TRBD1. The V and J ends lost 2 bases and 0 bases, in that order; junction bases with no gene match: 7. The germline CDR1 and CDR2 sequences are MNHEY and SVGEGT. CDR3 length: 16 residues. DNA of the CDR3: TGTGCCAGCAGTTACCCAAAACAGGGGCCCTCCTACGAGCAGTACTTC. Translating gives CASSYPKQGPSYEQYF.

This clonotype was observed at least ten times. CDR3 DNA: TGCAGTGCTAGATTGGGACTAGCGGGAGTAGCCCACGAGCAGTACTTC. It encodes CSARLGLAGVAHEQYF. The chain couples TRBV20-1 to TRBJ2-7; 14 bases match TRBD2. V was clipped by 2 bases and J by 5 bases; unmatched bases: 8. Germline V CDR1 and CDR2: DFQATT, SNEGSKA (reference sequence). The CDR3 covers 16 residues.

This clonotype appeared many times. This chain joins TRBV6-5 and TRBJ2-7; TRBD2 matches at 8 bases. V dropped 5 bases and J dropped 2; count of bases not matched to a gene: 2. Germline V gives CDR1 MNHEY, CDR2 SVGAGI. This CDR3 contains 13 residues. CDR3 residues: CASSTSGAYEQYF. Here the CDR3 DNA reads TGTGCCAGCAGTACTAGCGGAGCCTACGAGCAGTACTTC.

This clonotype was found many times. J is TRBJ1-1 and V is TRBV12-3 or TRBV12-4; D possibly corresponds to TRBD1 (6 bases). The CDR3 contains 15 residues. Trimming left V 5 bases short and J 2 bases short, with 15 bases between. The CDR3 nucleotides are TGTGCCAGCAGTCTCCGGGCAGGGGACAACACTGAAGCTTTCTTT. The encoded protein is CASSLRAGDNTEAFF.

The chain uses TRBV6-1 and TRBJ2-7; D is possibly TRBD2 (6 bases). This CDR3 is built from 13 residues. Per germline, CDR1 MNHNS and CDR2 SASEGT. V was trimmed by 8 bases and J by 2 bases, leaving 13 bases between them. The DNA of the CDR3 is TGTGCCAGCCGGGCGGGGAACCCCTACGAGCAGTACTTC. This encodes CASRAGNPYEQYF.

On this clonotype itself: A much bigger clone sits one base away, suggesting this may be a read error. CDR3 nucleotide sequence: TGCGCCAGCAGCCGACCGACAGGCACTAACTATGGCTACACCTTC. Translating gives CASSRPTGTNYGYTF. The chain has TRBV4-1 and TRBJ1-2; D is perhaps TRBD1 (6 bases). Germline V gives CDR1 MGHRA, CDR2 YSYEKL. Trimming cost V 4 bases and J 0 bases, with 12 bases left between them. This CDR3 has 15 amino acids.

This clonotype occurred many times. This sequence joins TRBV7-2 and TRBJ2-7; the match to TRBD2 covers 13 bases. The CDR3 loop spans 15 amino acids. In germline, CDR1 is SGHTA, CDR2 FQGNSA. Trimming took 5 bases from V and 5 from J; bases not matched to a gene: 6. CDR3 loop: CASSLGLAGVDEQYF. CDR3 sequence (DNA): TGTGCCAGCAGCCTAGGACTAGCGGGAGTGGACGAGCAGTACTTC.